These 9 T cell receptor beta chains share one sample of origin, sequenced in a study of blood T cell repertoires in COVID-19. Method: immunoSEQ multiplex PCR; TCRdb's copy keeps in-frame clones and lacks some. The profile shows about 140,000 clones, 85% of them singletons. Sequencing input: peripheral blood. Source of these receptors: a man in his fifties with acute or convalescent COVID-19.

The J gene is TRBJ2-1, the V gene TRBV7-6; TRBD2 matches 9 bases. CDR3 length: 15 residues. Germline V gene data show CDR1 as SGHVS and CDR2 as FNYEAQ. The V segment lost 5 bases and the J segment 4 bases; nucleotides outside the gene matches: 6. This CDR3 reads CASSPGLAMYNEQFF. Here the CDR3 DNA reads TGTGCCAGCAGCCCCGGACTAGCGATGTACAATGAGCAGTTCTTC.

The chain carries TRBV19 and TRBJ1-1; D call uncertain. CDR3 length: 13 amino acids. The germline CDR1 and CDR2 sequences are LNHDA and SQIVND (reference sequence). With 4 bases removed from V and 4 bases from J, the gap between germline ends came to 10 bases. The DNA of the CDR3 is TGTGCCAGTAGTAGAGGATTGGCCACTGAAGCTTTCTTT. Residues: CASSRGLATEAFF.

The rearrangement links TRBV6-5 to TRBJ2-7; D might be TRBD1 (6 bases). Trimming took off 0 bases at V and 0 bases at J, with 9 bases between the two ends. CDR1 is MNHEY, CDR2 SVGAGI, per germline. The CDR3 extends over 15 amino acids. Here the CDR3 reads CASSYSGDISYEQYF. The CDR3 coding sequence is TGTGCCAGCAGTTACTCGGGGGACATCTCCTACGAGCAGTACTTC.

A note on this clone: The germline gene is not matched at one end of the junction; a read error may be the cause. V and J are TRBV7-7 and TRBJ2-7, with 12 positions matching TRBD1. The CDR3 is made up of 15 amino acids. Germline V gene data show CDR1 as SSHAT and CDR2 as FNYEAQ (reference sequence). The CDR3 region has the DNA TGTGCTAGCAGCCCCGGGACAGGGGGCGCCTACGAGCAGTACTTC. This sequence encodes CASSPGTGGAYEQYF.

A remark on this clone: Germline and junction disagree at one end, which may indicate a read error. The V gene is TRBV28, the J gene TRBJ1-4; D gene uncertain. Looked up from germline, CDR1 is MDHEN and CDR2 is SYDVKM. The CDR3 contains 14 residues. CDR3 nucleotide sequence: TGTGCCAGCAGGCCCCCGGGGTCTAATAAAAAACTGTTTTTT. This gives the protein CASRPPGSNKKLFF.

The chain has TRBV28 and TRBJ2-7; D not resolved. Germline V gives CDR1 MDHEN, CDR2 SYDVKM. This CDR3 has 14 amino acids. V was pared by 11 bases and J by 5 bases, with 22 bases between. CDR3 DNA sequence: TGTGCCGGCTCCGGGTCTACAAGAATTAACGAGCAGTACTTC. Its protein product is CAGSGSTRINEQYF.

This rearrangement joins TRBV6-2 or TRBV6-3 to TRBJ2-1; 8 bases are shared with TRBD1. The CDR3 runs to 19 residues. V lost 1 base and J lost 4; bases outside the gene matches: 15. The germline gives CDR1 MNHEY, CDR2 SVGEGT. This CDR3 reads CASSYFDRWTGSGYNEQFF. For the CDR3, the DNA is TGTGCCAGCAGTTACTTCGATCGATGGACAGGGAGTGGGTACAATGAGCAGTTCTTC.

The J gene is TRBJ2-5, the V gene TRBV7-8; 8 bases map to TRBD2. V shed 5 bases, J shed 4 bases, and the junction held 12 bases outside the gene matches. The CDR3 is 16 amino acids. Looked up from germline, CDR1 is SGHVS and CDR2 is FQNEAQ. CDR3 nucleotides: TGTGCCAGCAGCCGGGGGACTAGAGGAGCCAGAGAGACCCAGTACTTC. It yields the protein CASSRGTRGARETQYF.

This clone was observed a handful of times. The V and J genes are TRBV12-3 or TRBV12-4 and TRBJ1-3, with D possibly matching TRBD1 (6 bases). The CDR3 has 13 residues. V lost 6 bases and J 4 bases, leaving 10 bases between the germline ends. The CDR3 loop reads CASSPDRGNTIYF. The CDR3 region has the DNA TGTGCCAGCAGCCCTGACAGGGGAAACACCATATATTTT.